Listed here are 24 T cell receptor beta chains from one sample, sequenced in a study of T-cell memory formation after mild COVID-19. TCRdb redid the calling of the 5' RACE reads with MiXCR, one entry per CDR3 protein. The sample yields 470,000 or so distinct CDR3 sequences, roughly 18% seen once. The sequencing input was PBMCs or a T cell subset sorted from them (not recorded which). These TCRs come from a man younger than 35 who had mild COVID-19 (a few samples of this study predate the infection). Cell type and time point are not known.

This clonotype was counted a few times. The chain employs TRBV6-1 and TRBJ1-3; D may be TRBD1 (6 bases). The CDR3 covers 15 residues. The V end lost 4 bases, the J end lost 0 bases, and 10 bases lay between the germline ends. Germline lookup yields CDR1 MNHNS and CDR2 SASEGT. The CDR3 spells CASSGQASSGNTIYF. CDR3 DNA sequence: TGTGCCAGCAGTGGACAGGCGTCCTCTGGAAACACCATATATTTT.

V and J are TRBV7-9 and TRBJ2-7, with D tentatively TRBD1 or TRBD2 (5 bases each). Trimming cost V 6 bases and J 7 bases, with 16 bases left between them. CDR3 length: 13 residues. CDR1 is SEHNR and CDR2 is FQNEAQ in the germline V gene (reference sequence). Here the CDR3 reads CASSGTDGLEQYF. The CDR3 DNA reads as TGTGCCAGCAGTGGGACGGACGGCCTTGAGCAGTACTTC.

The chain combines TRBV6-5 with TRBJ2-7; 7 nucleotides align to TRBD2. The CDR3 is made up of 14 amino acids. With 5 bases clipped from V and 3 bases from J, the junction kept 7 bases outside the gene matches. Germline-derived CDR1 and CDR2 are MNHEY and SVGAGI. The CDR3 bases are TGTGCCAGCAGTCCGAGGGGAGGGGACTACGAGCAGTACGTC. It yields the protein CASSPRGGDYEQYV.

This clonotype was picked up a small number of times. The junction differs from germline at one of its ends, possibly a read error. The genes are TRBV7-7 and TRBJ2-2; 7 bases are a match to TRBD1. Germline V gives CDR1 SSHAT, CDR2 FNYEAQ (reference sequence). The CDR3 is 15 amino acids. The CDR3 coding sequence is TGTGCTAGCAGGGACGGGACAGCGAACACCGGGGAGCTGTTTTTT. It yields the protein CASRDGTANTGELFF.

This clonotype was counted between two and nine times. CDR3 DNA sequence: TGCGCCAGCAGTGAGCTCGATACGCAGTATTTT. It yields the protein CASSELDTQYF. V gene TRBV10-2 combines with J gene TRBJ2-3; D is uncertain. This CDR3 region has 11 residues. Trimming left V 2 bases short and J 6 bases short, with 3 bases between. Germline V gives CDR1 WSHSY, CDR2 SAAADI.

The chain is built from TRBV2 and TRBJ1-5, with D unclear. The V end lost 8 bases, the J end lost 3 bases, and 14 bases lay between the germline ends. In germline, CDR1 is SNHLY, CDR2 FYNNEI. The CDR3 is 14 amino acids. The CDR3 DNA follows: TGTGCCAGCGGCCTGGGGAGGGCCAATCAGCCCCAGCATTTT. This encodes CASGLGRANQPQHF.

The genes are TRBV3-1 and TRBJ2-1; the match to TRBD2 covers 13 bases. CDR1 and CDR2 from the germline V gene are LGHDT and YNNKEL (reference sequence). This CDR3 comprises 19 residues. J lost 0 bases, V lost 0 bases, and 5 bases had no gene match. CDR3: CASSQDRLAGGPSYNEQFF. The CDR3 nucleotides are TGTGCCAGCAGCCAAGACCGACTAGCGGGGGGCCCCTCCTACAATGAGCAGTTCTTC.

The genes are TRBV12-3 or TRBV12-4 and TRBJ2-3; 7 bases align to TRBD2. The CDR3 length is 15 residues. V was pared by 8 bases and J by 2 bases, with 10 bases of the junction left unmatched. The CDR3 region is CASGGGRGDTDTQYF. The DNA of the CDR3 is TGTGCCAGCGGGGGAGGGCGGGGAGACACAGATACGCAGTATTTT.

This clonotype was counted a few times. This chain uses TRBV9 with TRBJ2-1; TRBD2 aligns across 14 bases. CDR1 is SGDLS and CDR2 is YYNGEE in the germline V gene. V was pared by 0 bases and J by 3 bases, with 2 bases of the junction left unmatched. The CDR3 loop spans 17 amino acids. The CDR3 DNA sequence: TGTGCCAGCAGCGTAGGGGGACTAGCGGGGGTCTACAATGAGCAGTTCTTC. Translating gives CASSVGGLAGVYNEQFF.

This clonotype was counted only a few times. CDR3 sequence (DNA): TGTGCCAGTAGTACCGCGGGGGGCACAGATACGCAGTATTTT. Translation gives CASSTAGGTDTQYF. This chain connects TRBV19 to TRBJ2-3; 7 bases match TRBD2. V gave up 4 bases and J gave up 1 base; unmatched junction bases: 2. Per the germline V gene, CDR1 is LNHDA and CDR2 is SQIVND (reference sequence). The CDR3 extends over 14 amino acids.

V gene TRBV7-6 combines with J gene TRBJ1-3; 7 positions match TRBD1. V was pared by 5 bases and J by 2 bases, with 6 bases of the junction left unmatched. CDR1 is SGHVS and CDR2 is FNYEAQ in the germline V gene. This CDR3 has 15 amino acids. CDR3 loop: CASSIDRVPGNTIYF. CDR3 nucleotide sequence: TGTGCCAGCAGCATAGACAGGGTACCTGGAAACACCATATATTTT.

This clonotype was seen a few times. The CDR3 reads CASSSGGTPANTQYF. CDR3 nucleotides: TGCGCCAGCAGCTCGGGGGGGACCCCGGCGAATACGCAGTATTTT. The gene calls are TRBV5-1 and TRBJ2-3, with 8 bases lining up with TRBD2. The germline V gene has CDR1 SGHRS and CDR2 YFSETQ. The ends lost 3 bases at V and 7 bases at J; junction bases unmatched: 10. The CDR3 is 15 residues long.

This clonotype was seen many times. V usage is TRBV6-5 and J usage is TRBJ2-5; D might be TRBD2 (6 bases). The CDR3 is made up of 16 amino acids. Per germline, CDR1 MNHEY and CDR2 SVGAGI. Trimming stripped 0 bases from V and 0 bases from J, with 11 bases between. The CDR3 protein is CASSYSTGGNQETQYF. The CDR3 coding sequence is TGTGCCAGCAGTTACTCTACCGGGGGTAACCAAGAGACCCAGTACTTC.

The chain has TRBV11-3 and TRBJ2-3; maybe TRBD1 (5 bases). Trimming cost V 4 bases and J 7 bases, with 12 bases left between them. CDR1 and CDR2 (germline): SGHNT, YENEEA. The CDR3 covers 13 residues. CDR3 residues: CASSSEMGHTQYF. The CDR3 DNA follows: TGTGCCAGCAGCTCCGAAATGGGGCATACGCAGTATTTT.

The rearrangement joins TRBV5-1 to TRBJ2-3, with D possibly TRBD2 on 6 matching bases. Germline V CDR1 and CDR2: SGHRS, YFSETQ. This CDR3 has 17 residues. Trimming cost V 3 bases and J 2 bases, with 19 bases left between them. The CDR3 region is CASSSRGLASYTDTQYF. DNA of the CDR3: TGCGCCAGCAGCTCGAGGGGCCTAGCGAGTTACACAGATACGCAGTATTTT.

This clonotype was observed a handful of times. V is TRBV11-2 and J is TRBJ1-1; a possible D gene is TRBD1 (6 bases). Trimming pared 0 bases from V and 11 bases from J, leaving 19 bases between. Germline V gives CDR1 SGHAT, CDR2 FQNNGV. This CDR3 spans 15 amino acids. Written as DNA, the CDR3 is TGTGCCAGCAGCTTAGATCCCGGCCGGGTCACAGGGGCTTTCTTT. Translated: CASSLDPGRVTGAFF.

This chain connects TRBV7-2 to TRBJ1-3; maybe TRBD1 (5 bases). This CDR3 comprises 17 residues. CDR1 is SGHTA and CDR2 is FQGNSA in the germline V gene. V shed 5 bases and J shed 3 bases, with 20 bases lying between them. CDR3 nucleotide sequence: TGTGCCAGCAGCCTCCGTCTCGGGGCGGGCTATGGAAACACCATATATTTT. It specifies CASSLRLGAGYGNTIYF.

The chain uses TRBV20-1 and TRBJ1-1; TRBD1 agrees at 8 bases. The CDR3 length is 14 residues. The germline V gene has CDR1 DFQATT and CDR2 SNEGSKA (reference sequence). Trimming took 4 bases from V and 1 from J; bases not matched to a gene: 5. As DNA, the CDR3 is TGCAGTGCTACCTACGGGACAGGGAACACTGAAGCTTTCTTT. It translates to CSATYGTGNTEAFF.

This clonotype was seen ten or more times. The chain's CDR3 is CASSLGQDHYGYTF. The CDR3 DNA sequence: TGTGCCAGCAGCTTAGGACAGGACCACTATGGCTACACCTTC. The genes are TRBV7-9 and TRBJ1-2, with a tentative D call TRBD1 (6 bases). V was shortened by 1 base and J by 3 bases, with 9 bases between the two germline ends. Germline V gives CDR1 SEHNR, CDR2 FQNEAQ (reference sequence). This CDR3 has 14 residues. Full variable domain (remainder filled in from reference TRBV7-9 and TRBJ1-2): DTGVSQNPRHKITKRGQNVTFRCDPISEHNRLYWYRQTLGQGPEFLTYFQNEAQLEKSRLLSDRFSAERPKGSFSTLEIQRTEQGDSAMYLCASSLGQDHYGYTFGSGTRLTVV.

CDR3 loop: CSAPLGQEWVYGYTF. In DNA form, the CDR3 reads TGCAGTGCCCCCCTGGGACAGGAATGGGTCTATGGCTACACCTTC. The rearrangement uses TRBV20-1 and TRBJ1-2; 8 bases fit TRBD1. V lost 6 bases and J lost 4; bases outside the gene matches: 13. From germline, CDR1 is DFQATT and CDR2 SNEGSKA (reference sequence). This CDR3 has 15 residues.

The chain employs TRBV4-1 and TRBJ1-4; D unclear. The length of the CDR3 is 14 residues. CDR1 is MGHRA, CDR2 YSYEKL, per germline. V was trimmed by 1 base and J by 6 bases, leaving 9 bases between them. CDR3 protein: CASSQGLGDEKLFF. CDR3 nucleotide sequence: TGCGCCAGCAGCCAAGGTTTGGGAGATGAAAAACTGTTTTTT.

The V and J genes are TRBV7-3 and TRBJ2-7; D remains unclear. This CDR3 contains 13 residues. The ends were cut back, 5 bases at V and 1 base at J, with 9 bases in the middle. The germline V gene encodes CDR1 SGHTA and CDR2 FQGTGA. CDR3: CASSPAPSYEQYV. CDR3 bases: TGTGCCAGCAGCCCAGCGCCTTCCTACGAGCAGTACGTC.

With regard to this clonotype: Germline and junction disagree at one end, which may indicate a read error. The chain recombines TRBV7-7 with TRBJ2-5, with 11 bases that match TRBD2. The germline CDR1 and CDR2 sequences are SSHAT and FNYEAQ (reference sequence). The CDR3 has 17 residues. The CDR3 here is CASSLRLAGGGQETQYF. For the CDR3, the DNA is TGTGCTAGCAGCTTAAGGCTAGCGGGGGGCGGACAAGAGACCCAGTACTTC.

This clonotype was detected a few times. The chain uses TRBV5-1 and TRBJ1-5; D gene ambiguous. The CDR3 is 15 amino acids. V dropped 0 bases and J dropped 4 bases, with 11 bases sitting between them. Germline V CDR1 and CDR2: SGHRS, YFSETQ. The CDR3 bases are TGCGCCAGCAGCTTGGAGGCTGGGAAGAATCAGCCCCAGCATTTT. This encodes CASSLEAGKNQPQHF.